A single sample is the source of the 21 T cell receptor beta chains below, sequenced in a study of blood T cell repertoires in COVID-19. Profiling relied on immunoSEQ multiplex PCR, and the TCRdb table lists in-frame clones only, not all of them. Among about 370,000 clones listed, approximately 92% were seen once. The sequencing sample was made of PBMCs or T cells enriched from blood (not recorded which). The receptor source for this set is a man between 18 and 29 years old who had recovered from COVID-19.

The chain uses TRBV28 and TRBJ2-7; tentative D call: TRBD2 (5 bases). Trimming pared 5 bases from V and 2 bases from J, leaving 22 bases between. Germline V gives CDR1 MDHEN, CDR2 SYDVKM. CDR3 length equals 17 residues. CDR3 nucleotide sequence: TGTGCCAGCAGTCCCATTCGGTCGGGAACAGATGCCTACGAGCAGTACTTC. It codes for CASSPIRSGTDAYEQYF.

This clone was seen only a few times. The chain has TRBV7-9 and TRBJ2-3; D call uncertain. Germline CDR1 SEHNR, CDR2 FQNEAQ (reference sequence). The CDR3 has 13 amino acids. The germline V and J ends were trimmed by 5 bases and 5 bases, with 11 bases remaining between them. In DNA form, the CDR3 reads TGTGCCAGCAGCCTAAGATTGAGAGATACGCAGTATTTT. The encoded protein is CASSLRLRDTQYF.

This rearrangement joins TRBV7-3 to TRBJ2-6; D gene ambiguous. Germline CDR1 and CDR2: SGHTA and FQGTGA. Trimming left V 5 bases short and J 2 bases short, with 10 bases between. The CDR3 is 15 residues long. CDR3 residues: CASSQYVTGANVLTF. The CDR3 DNA is TGTGCCAGCAGCCAGTATGTGACTGGGGCCAACGTCCTGACTTTC.

The chain couples TRBV6-5 to TRBJ2-5; TRBD1 matches at 8 bases. This CDR3 comprises 15 residues. Germline CDR1 is MNHEY and CDR2 is SVGAGI. V was pared by 6 bases and J by 4 bases, with 10 bases of the junction left unmatched. The CDR3 here is CASRDRVKVLETQYF. CDR3 in DNA: TGTGCCAGCAGGGACAGGGTTAAGGTTTTAGAGACCCAGTACTTC.

V and J are TRBV19 and TRBJ2-1; TRBD2 matches at 16 bases. Germline V gene lookup returns CDR1 LNHDA and CDR2 SQIVND (reference sequence). CDR3 size: 19 residues. The V segment lost 5 bases and the J segment 1 base; nucleotides outside the gene matches: 8. The CDR3 coding sequence is TGTGCCAGTAGTTCACCGGGACTAGCGGGAGGGGATTCCTACAATGAGCAGTTCTTC. Translation: CASSSPGLAGGDSYNEQFF.

The chain employs TRBV5-6 and TRBJ1-2, with 7 nucleotides matching TRBD1. Trimming took 3 bases from V and 4 from J; bases not matched to a gene: 0. CDR3 length: 12 amino acids. Germline CDR1 reads SGHDT; CDR2 reads YYEEEE. The DNA for the CDR3 is TGTGCCAGCAGCTGGACAGGCTATGGCTACACCTTC. The encoded protein is CASSWTGYGYTF.

The chain carries TRBV9 and TRBJ2-1; 10 bases map to TRBD1. The CDR3 totals 17 residues. V lost 0 bases, J lost 1 base, and 4 bases stayed unmatched. CDR1 is SGDLS, CDR2 YYNGEE, per germline. CDR3 sequence reads: CASSVVGDRGSYNEQFF. CDR3 DNA: TGTGCCAGCAGCGTAGTGGGGGACAGGGGATCCTACAATGAGCAGTTCTTC.

The chain combines TRBV5-1 with TRBJ2-7; 8 bases match TRBD1. Germline assignment: CDR1 SGHRS and CDR2 YFSETQ. The V segment lost 4 bases and the J segment 6 bases; nucleotides outside the gene matches: 6. The CDR3 length is 13 residues. The CDR3 DNA is TGCGCCAGCAGCCCACAGGGGGTTGGCGAGCAGTACTTC. Its translation: CASSPQGVGEQYF.

The chain is built from TRBV2 and TRBJ2-5; TRBD2 might be the D (5 bases). This CDR3 is 13 amino acids long. Between the trimmed V and J ends, which lost 3 bases and 4 bases, there was a span of 9 bases. Germline values: CDR1 SNHLY, CDR2 FYNNEI. The CDR3 sequence is CASSDGMGETQYF. DNA of the CDR3: TGTGCCAGCAGTGACGGGATGGGAGAGACCCAGTACTTC.

The chain recombines TRBV19 with TRBJ2-1, with 7 bases matching TRBD2. Germline lookup yields CDR1 LNHDA and CDR2 SQIVND (reference sequence). Trimming took 7 bases from V and 1 from J; bases not matched to a gene: 10. CDR3 length equals 16 residues. The CDR3 loop is CASKRGTEPSYNEQFF. The DNA for the CDR3 is TGTGCCAGTAAGCGGGGTACCGAACCGTCCTACAATGAGCAGTTCTTC.

The CDR3, as DNA: TGTGCCAGCAGTTCCCCCCGGACAGCGAACACTGAAGCTTTCTTT. This gives the protein CASSSPRTANTEAFF. The genes are TRBV27 and TRBJ1-1, with a tentative D call TRBD1 (6 bases). V lost 4 bases to trimming and J lost 1 base, with 13 bases between them. Germline CDR1 reads MNHEY; CDR2 reads SMNVEV (reference sequence). This CDR3 region has 15 residues.

The chain is built from TRBV2 and TRBJ1-1; D not certain. Germline-derived CDR1 and CDR2 are SNHLY and FYNNEI. This CDR3 region has 10 residues. V shed 1 base and J shed 11 bases, with 5 bases lying between them. The CDR3 DNA follows: TGTGCCAGCAGTGAAGTCAGGGCTTTCTTT. This sequence encodes CASSEVRAFF.

This chain uses TRBV5-6 with TRBJ1-2; D may be TRBD1 (6 bases). The V and J ends lost 4 bases and 4 bases respectively, with 14 bases between them. This CDR3 is built from 14 residues. Looked up from germline, CDR1 is SGHDT and CDR2 is YYEEEE. The CDR3 coding sequence is TGTGCCAGCAGCCAGCGGGGGCAGGTCTATGGCTACACCTTC. Its protein is CASSQRGQVYGYTF. Full variable domain (rest looked up from reference TRBV5-6 and TRBJ1-2): DAGVTQSPTHLIKTRGQQVTLRCSPKSGHDTVSWYQQALGQGPQFIFQYYEEEERQRGNFPDRFSGHQFPNYSSELNVNALLLGDSALYLCASSQRGQVYGYTFGSGTRLTVV.

The genes are TRBV18 and TRBJ1-1; 7 positions agree with TRBD1. Germline assignment: CDR1 KGHSH and CDR2 LQKENI. The CDR3 sequence is 15 residues long. V gave up 3 bases and J gave up 0 bases; unmatched junction bases: 4. The chain's CDR3 is CASSPGGQLNTEAFF. CDR3 nucleotides: TGTGCCAGCTCACCCGGGGGACAGCTGAACACTGAAGCTTTCTTT.

The chain recombines TRBV19 with TRBJ1-5, with a weak D call TRBD1 (6 bases). The CDR3 has 16 residues. V lost 5 bases, J lost 1 base, and 15 bases lay in between. Germline V gene data show CDR1 as LNHDA and CDR2 as SQIVND (reference sequence). The CDR3 coding sequence is TGTGCCAGTAGTGGGCGACGGACAGTAAGCAATCAGCCCCAGCATTTT. Its translation: CASSGRRTVSNQPQHF.

This clone showed up just once. The J gene is TRBJ1-1, the V gene TRBV28; TRBD1 aligns across 7 bases. The CDR3 extends over 15 amino acids. Germline V lookup: CDR1 MDHEN, CDR2 SYDVKM. J gave up 4 bases and V 4 bases, and 9 bases lay outside the gene matches. CDR3 protein: CASSYSGTAVTEAFF. CDR3 nucleotides: TGTGCCAGCAGTTACTCCGGGACAGCGGTCACTGAAGCTTTCTTT.

The chain joins TRBV6-1 to TRBJ1-6, with unresolved D. Germline CDR1 and CDR2: MNHNS and SASEGT. This CDR3 has 13 amino acids. With 3 bases removed from V and 5 bases from J, the gap between germline ends came to 5 bases. This CDR3 is CASSDRDNSPLHF. CDR3 bases: TGTGCCAGCAGTGATAGAGATAATTCACCCCTCCACTTT.

V gene TRBV6-6 combines with J gene TRBJ1-1; 7 bases match TRBD1. This CDR3 contains 18 residues. Per the germline V gene, CDR1 is MNHNY and CDR2 is SVGAGI (reference sequence). Trimming at V came to 5 bases and at J to 0 bases, leaving 15 bases not matched to a gene. CDR3 amino acids: CASSPFTPGTDMNTEAFF. The CDR3 DNA reads as TGTGCCAGCAGTCCGTTTACCCCCGGGACAGACATGAACACTGAAGCTTTCTTT.

V is TRBV27 and J is TRBJ2-6; D is possibly TRBD1 (7 bases). The V end was cut by 2 bases, the J end by 4 bases, with 18 bases between. This CDR3 spans 18 amino acids. Germline-derived CDR1 and CDR2 are MNHEY and SMNVEV (reference sequence). CDR3 DNA: TGTGCCAGCAGTTTAGCCGGAGGGGGCGGTCCCGGGGCCAACGTCCTGACTTTC. Protein product: CASSLAGGGGPGANVLTF.

This chain uses TRBV28 with TRBJ2-7; TRBD1 matches 9 bases. The CDR3 consists of 19 residues. After removal of 6 bases from V and 4 bases from J, the junction contained 22 bases not matched to a gene. CDR1 and CDR2 from the germline V gene are MDHEN and SYDVKM. The CDR3 coding sequence is TGTGCCAGCAGATCTGTAGGGACAGGGTTGGGGAAGCTAAAATACGAGCAGTACTTC. This encodes CASRSVGTGLGKLKYEQYF.

This chain connects TRBV7-2 to TRBJ2-7, with TRBD2 identical over 10 bases. CDR1 SGHTA and CDR2 FQGNSA come from the germline V gene. This CDR3 contains 19 residues. With V trimmed by 0 bases and J by 4 bases, 15 bases remained unmatched. This CDR3 is CASSLASVSGRGTVYEQYF. In DNA, the CDR3 is TGTGCCAGCAGCTTAGCGTCGGTAAGCGGGAGGGGCACTGTTTACGAGCAGTACTTC.